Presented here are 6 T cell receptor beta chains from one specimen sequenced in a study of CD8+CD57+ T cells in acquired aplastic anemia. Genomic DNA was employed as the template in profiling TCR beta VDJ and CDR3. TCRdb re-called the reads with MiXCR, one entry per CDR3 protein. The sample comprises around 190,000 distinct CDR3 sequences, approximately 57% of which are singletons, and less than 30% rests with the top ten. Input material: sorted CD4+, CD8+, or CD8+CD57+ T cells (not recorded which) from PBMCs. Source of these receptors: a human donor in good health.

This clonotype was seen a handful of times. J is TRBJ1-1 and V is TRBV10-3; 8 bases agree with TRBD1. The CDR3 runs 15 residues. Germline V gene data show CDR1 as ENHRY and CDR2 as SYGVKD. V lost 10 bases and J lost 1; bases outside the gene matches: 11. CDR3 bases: TGTGCCACCGAGGGTTCAGGGGGCGAGAACACTGAAGCTTTCTTT. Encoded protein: CATEGSGGENTEAFF.

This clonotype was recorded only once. CDR3 amino acids: CASSFTGSGNTIYF. The CDR3 DNA follows: TGTGCCAGCAGTTTTACGGGTTCTGGAAACACCATATATTTT. This rearrangement joins TRBV2 to TRBJ1-3; no clear D. Per the germline V gene, CDR1 is SNHLY and CDR2 is FYNNEI. This CDR3 contains 14 residues. Trimming left V 5 bases short and J 1 base short, with 9 bases between.

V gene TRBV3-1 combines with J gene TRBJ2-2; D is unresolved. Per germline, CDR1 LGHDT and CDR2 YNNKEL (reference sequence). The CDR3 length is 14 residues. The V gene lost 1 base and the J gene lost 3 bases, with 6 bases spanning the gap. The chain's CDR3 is CASSQVIYTGELFF. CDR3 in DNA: TGTGCCAGCAGCCAAGTAATTTACACCGGGGAGCTGTTTTTT.

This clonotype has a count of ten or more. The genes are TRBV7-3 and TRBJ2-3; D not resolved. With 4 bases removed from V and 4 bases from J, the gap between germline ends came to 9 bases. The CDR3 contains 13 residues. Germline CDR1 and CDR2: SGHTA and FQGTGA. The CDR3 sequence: CASSYQTPDTQYF. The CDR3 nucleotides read TGTGCCAGCAGCTATCAGACCCCAGATACGCAGTATTTT.

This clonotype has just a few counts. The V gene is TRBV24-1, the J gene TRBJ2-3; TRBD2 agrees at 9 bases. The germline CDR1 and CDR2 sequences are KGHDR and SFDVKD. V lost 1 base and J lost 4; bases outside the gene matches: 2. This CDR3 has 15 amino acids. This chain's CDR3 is CATSDFGGRADTQYF. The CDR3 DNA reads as TGTGCCACCAGTGATTTCGGCGGGAGGGCAGATACGCAGTATTTT.

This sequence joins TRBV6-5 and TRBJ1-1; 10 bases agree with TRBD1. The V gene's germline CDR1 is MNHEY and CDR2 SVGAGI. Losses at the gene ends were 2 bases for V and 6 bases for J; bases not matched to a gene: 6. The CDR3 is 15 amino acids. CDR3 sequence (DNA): TGTGCCAGCAGTTACGCAAAGACAGGGGGCTCTGAAGCTTTCTTT. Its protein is CASSYAKTGGSEAFF.